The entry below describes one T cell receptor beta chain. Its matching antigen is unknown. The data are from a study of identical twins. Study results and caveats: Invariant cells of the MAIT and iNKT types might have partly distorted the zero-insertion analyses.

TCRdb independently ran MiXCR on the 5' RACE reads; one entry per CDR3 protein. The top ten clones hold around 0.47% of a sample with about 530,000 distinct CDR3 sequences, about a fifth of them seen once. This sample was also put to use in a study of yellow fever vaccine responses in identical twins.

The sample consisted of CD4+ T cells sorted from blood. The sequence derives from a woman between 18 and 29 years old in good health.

This chain's CDR3 is CASSYWERRGYNEQFF. In DNA form, the CDR3 reads TGTGCCAGCAGTTACTGGGAGCGCCGCGGGTACAATGAGCAGTTCTTC. The chain carries TRBV6-5 and TRBJ2-1; possibly TRBD2 for D (5 bases). V lost 1 base, J lost 4 bases, and 14 bases lay in between. The CDR3 is made up of 16 amino acids. Germline CDR1 and CDR2: MNHEY and SVGAGI.